This TCR beta chain was sequenced for a study of OX40 agonist ivuxolimab in advanced cancers. Turning to the overall study: Ivuxolimab was an agonistic, fully human IgG2 monoclonal antibody directed against OX40 (CD134), a costimulatory receptor. Intravenous ivuxolimab was administered to patients every 2 weeks at six dose levels: 0.01, 0.1, 0.3, 1.5, 3 and 10 mg/kg. Of the roughly 51 dose-escalation patients, hepatocellular carcinoma was present in approximately 20, melanoma in roughly 15, renal cell carcinoma in 9 and head and neck cancer in 9. A male proportion of 70% to 90% and a mean age of around 60 years, ranging from roughly 23 to 90, were recorded for the dose-escalation cohort. Prior anti-PD-1, anti-PD-L1 or anti-CTLA-4 therapy was permitted, and checkpoint inhibitors had been received by less than 45% of dose-escalation patients. Partial responses occurred in three dose-escalation patients: two with cutaneous melanoma and one with hepatocellular carcinoma. The purpose of peripheral TCRbeta sequencing was to test whether ivuxolimab changed TCR sequence diversity and led to clonal T-cell expansion. The paper covers the monotherapy dose-escalation part of the phase I ivuxolimab trial, which included N = 52 patients. What the research found in general, with its limitations: Low levels of normalized T-cell clonal expansion were also seen in some patients who did not respond. After ivuxolimab, CD8+ T cells had more expanded clones than CD4+ T cells on average. In the 0.1-3.0 mg/kg groups, partial responders were among the patients with the lowest normalized peripheral clonal expansion, particularly in CD8+ T cells. Which antigens the clonally expanded peripheral T cells were specific for was not determined. Clonal expansion of both CD4+ and CD8+ blood T cells was observed from baseline to week 6 at doses 0.1 to 3.0 mg/kg.

Of note for this clone: This receptor's antigen is unknown. Base-call qualities are not available, and no considerably larger clone is one nucleotide away.

The trial excluded patients who had a history of autoimmune disease or were on systemic immunosuppression. In every dose cohort, peripheral blood was drawn for TCR sequencing at baseline, cycle 4 day 1, and cycle 7 day 1. Samples came from an open-label, multicenter, first-in-human phase I dose-escalation trial of ivuxolimab. Adults with locally advanced or metastatic melanoma, renal cell, hepatocellular, or head and neck squamous cell carcinoma were enrolled in the trial. Before TCR sequencing, CD4+ T cells and CD8+ T cells were sorted from peripheral blood as separate populations. To sequence the TCRbeta CDR3 region, genomic DNA was isolated from the sorted cells. TCRbeta CDR3 regions were sequenced using the immunoSEQ Assay. The immuneACCESS repertoire file appears here via TCRdb, limited to in-frame rearrangements. These files lack a portion of the clones; in checked studies, under half of the deficit traces to unresolved V genes, and the cause of the others is not known. This sample has some 71,000 clones in its table, and around 90% of those were observed once. Less than 15% of the sample rests with the top ten.

From the germline V gene, CDR1 is LGHNA and CDR2 is YSLEER. Its CDR3 holds 18 amino acids, cysteine through phenylalanine. The CDR3 DNA has 54 bases and is translated from base 1. The chain links TRBV4-3 with TRBJ2-5; the best D guess is TRBD2, with 7 bases matching. TRBJ2-7 matches the DNA end more closely, so the J call is doubtful. The origin of this receptor is an adult with an advanced solid tumor such as melanoma, head and neck, liver or kidney cancer. The starting material was CD4+ or CD8+ T cells sorted from blood, obtained in a trial of the OX40 agonist ivuxolimab. The CDR3 is CASSQDIGGAWGSYEQYF. The DNA sequence is TGCGCCAGCAGCCAAGATATAGGGGGGGCCTGGGGCTCCTACGAGCAGTACTTC.